This T cell receptor (beta chain) was captured by sequencing in a study of T-cell reconstitution after alpha-beta-depleted transplantation in children. A few counts support this clonotype. Its target is not known. Overall study findings and caveats: Reports say that about two months after transplant, the alpha-beta T cells came out of several hundred graft clones that had expanded.

Unique molecular identifiers tagged the TCRbeta library. TCRdb passed the PCR reads through MiXCR, listing each CDR3 protein once. The sample consists of 700,000 to 950,000 distinct CDR3 sequences, roughly 15% of them appearing once. V shed 3 bases and J shed 4 bases, with 13 bases lying between them. The CDR3 sequence is 14 residues long. The chain combines TRBV12-3 or TRBV12-4 with TRBJ2-7; no clear D. This clonotype was obtained from a male patient aged 5 to 17 who had a stem cell transplant for acute lymphoblastic leukemia, so the T cells may come from the graft donor. The source was PBMCs, mostly from graft donor cells, collected 360 days after TCRalphabeta/CD19-depleted stem cell transplant. The CDR3 protein is CASSFRTTSYEQYF. The CDR3 nucleotides read TGTGCCAGCAGTTTTAGGACGACCTCTTACGAGCAGTACTTC.